This TCR beta chain came from a study of blood T cell repertoires in COVID-19. This clone has more than one count but fewer than ten. The CDR3 spans 15 residues. TCRdb keeps only in-frame clones here, not all; method: immunoSEQ multiplex PCR. The data hold roughly 340,000 clones, with approximately 90% observed a single time. The receptor's source is a woman aged 18 to 35 who had recovered from COVID-19. The V call is TRBV7-5, the J call TRBJ1-5; the table's TRBD1 call for D was not verified on the DNA. TRBV7-5 is classified as a pseudogene. The sequencing sample was made of peripheral blood. The CDR3 coding sequence is TGTGCCAGAAGCTTACCCTGCGGGACAGGTCAGCCCCAGCATTTT. This gives the protein CARSLPCGTGQPQHF.